One sample yielded the 32 T cell receptor beta chains listed below, sequenced in a study of blood T cell repertoires in COVID-19. TCRdb's table, derived via immunoSEQ multiplex PCR, lists solely in-frame clones and lacks some. The data show approximately 110,000 clones, about 82% seen once. Sequencing was done on a sample of peripheral blood. These receptors were collected from a human donor in a cohort sampled during active COVID-19.

J is TRBJ2-1 and V is TRBV5-6, with 11 bases lining up with TRBD2. CDR3 length equals 16 residues. The V gene's germline CDR1 is SGHDT and CDR2 YYEEEE. V was clipped by 4 bases and J by 5 bases; unmatched bases: 8. The CDR3 region has the DNA TGTGCCAGCAGCGCCTCTACTAGCGGGAGTAACAATGAGCAGTTCTTC. It codes for CASSASTSGSNNEQFF.

The V and J genes are TRBV7-2 and TRBJ2-3; D gene unclear. This CDR3 has 12 amino acids. V was clipped by 3 bases and J by 2 bases, with 3 bases between them. Germline V lookup: CDR1 SGHTA, CDR2 FQGNSA. This CDR3 reads CASSFITDTQYF. As DNA, the CDR3 is TGTGCCAGCAGCTTTATCACAGATACGCAGTATTTT.

V and J are TRBV6-4 and TRBJ1-1; D is ambiguous. The CDR3 totals 15 residues. From germline, CDR1 is MRHNA and CDR2 SNTAGT. Deletions cut 1 base from V and 0 bases from J, with 9 bases between. CDR3 in amino acids: CASSDFPYMNTEAFF. In DNA, the CDR3 is TGTGCCAGCAGTGACTTTCCTTACATGAACACTGAAGCTTTCTTT.

Here the CDR3 DNA reads TGTGCCAGTAAGGGGCGAGGCGGGATACTAGGGCAGTTCTTC. Protein sequence: CASKGRGGILGQFF. V and J are TRBV19 and TRBJ2-1, with D tentatively TRBD2 (6 bases). The germline CDR1 and CDR2 sequences are LNHDA and SQIVND (reference sequence). This CDR3 is built from 14 residues. Trimming removed 7 bases from V and 12 bases from J, with 22 bases in between.

The sample holds a few counts of this clone. The CDR3 protein is CASSPDRKNSPLHF. The CDR3 DNA sequence: TGTGCCAGCTCTCCGGACAGGAAAAATTCACCCCTCCACTTT. The chain uses TRBV18 and TRBJ1-6; TRBD1 matches at 7 bases. Looked up from germline, CDR1 is KGHSH and CDR2 is LQKENI. Trimming removed 6 bases from V and 7 bases from J; junction bases left unmatched: 6. The CDR3 extends over 14 amino acids. Together with reference TRBV18 and TRBJ1-6, the CDR3 gives the full variable domain: NAGVMQNPRHLVRRRGQEARLRCSPMKGHSHVYWYRQLPEEGLKFMVYLQKENIIDESGMPKERFSAEFPKEGPSILRIQQVVRGDSAAYFCASSPDRKNSPLHFGNGTRLTVT.

The chain recombines TRBV11-2 with TRBJ2-5; tentative D call: TRBD2 (5 bases). Germline V gene sequence: CDR1 SGHAT, CDR2 FQNNGV. Trimming stripped 5 bases from V and 2 bases from J, with 18 bases between. This CDR3 spans 16 amino acids. The CDR3 region is CASSPITPRAQETQYF. The CDR3 DNA reads as TGTGCCAGCAGCCCAATTACCCCGAGGGCACAAGAGACCCAGTACTTC.

The V and J genes are TRBV7-9 and TRBJ2-2; 10 nucleotides agree with TRBD2. The V segment lost 2 bases and the J segment 7 bases; nucleotides outside the gene matches: 10. Per the germline V gene, CDR1 is SEHNR and CDR2 is FQNEAQ (reference sequence). The CDR3 runs to 17 residues. The CDR3 DNA follows: TGTGCCAGCAGCTTACGAGGGCTAGCGGGAGCGGTCGGGGAGCTGTTTTTT. Its translation is CASSLRGLAGAVGELFF.

The J gene is TRBJ2-3, the V gene TRBV28, with 12 bases that match TRBD2. The CDR3 is 15 residues long. The germline CDR1 and CDR2 sequences are MDHEN and SYDVKM. Trimming at V came to 7 bases and at J to 1 base, leaving 3 bases not matched to a gene. CDR3 loop: CASTLAGGGTDTQYF. CDR3 nucleotide sequence: TGTGCCAGCACCCTAGCGGGAGGGGGCACAGATACGCAGTATTTT.

This chain links TRBV6-5 with TRBJ1-2; D may be TRBD1 (6 bases). Germline CDR1 reads MNHEY; CDR2 reads SVGAGI. Trimming removed 11 bases at V and 4 bases at J, with 17 bases between. The CDR3 totals 13 residues. DNA of the CDR3: TGTGCCTCCAGGGGCCAGATGTTCTATGGCTACACCTTC. Its protein product is CASRGQMFYGYTF.

Remarks on this clone: At the DNA level, this CDR3 is encoded by other sequences in the same sample as well. The rearrangement uses TRBV7-2 and TRBJ1-2; D uncertain. V was cut by 6 bases and J by 2 bases, with 13 bases left in between. Germline V gene data show CDR1 as SGHTA and CDR2 as FQGNSA. This CDR3 is 14 amino acids long. As DNA, the CDR3 is TGTGCCAGCAGTCCCGACATCAACAACTATGGCTACACCTTC. Amino acids: CASSPDINNYGYTF.

This chain connects TRBV25-1 to TRBJ2-7; TRBD2 is a possible D gene (5 bases). This CDR3 region has 15 residues. V gave up 4 bases and J gave up 2 bases, with 15 bases separating them. Germline V gene data show CDR1 as MGHDK and CDR2 as SYGVNS. The CDR3 is CASSGKREQTYEQYF. The CDR3 DNA follows: TGTGCCAGCAGTGGGAAGAGGGAGCAGACCTACGAGCAGTACTTC.

The rearrangement links TRBV28 to TRBJ1-5, with a tentative D call TRBD1 (5 bases). Trimming cost V 3 bases and J 5 bases, with 11 bases left between them. This CDR3 is 14 amino acids long. Germline CDR1 MDHEN, CDR2 SYDVKM. The CDR3 region is CASSLGRVDQPQHF. Here the CDR3 DNA reads TGTGCCAGCAGTTTGGGCAGGGTCGATCAGCCCCAGCATTTT.

V and J are TRBV9 and TRBJ1-1; no firm D call. The length of the CDR3 is 13 residues. CDR1 is SGDLS and CDR2 is YYNGEE in the germline V gene. Between the trimmed V and J ends, which lost 3 bases and 0 bases, there was a span of 6 bases. This CDR3 is CASSAGLNTEAFF. The CDR3, as DNA: TGTGCCAGCAGCGCCGGTTTGAACACTGAAGCTTTCTTT. Drawing the rest from reference TRBV9 and TRBJ1-1, the complete variable domain is DSGVTQTPKHLITATGQRVTLRCSPRSGDLSVYWYQQSLDQGLQFLIQYYNGEERAKGNILERFSAQQFPDLHSELNLSSLELGDSALYFCASSAGLNTEAFFGQGTRLTVV.

This clone was recorded a few times. The chain joins TRBV29-1 to TRBJ2-3; D is undetermined. This CDR3 region has 14 residues. Trimming removed 1 base from V and 5 bases from J, with 13 bases in between. CDR1 and CDR2 (germline): SQVTM, ANQGSEA. CDR3 in amino acids: CSVEANLPGDTQYF. CDR3 sequence (DNA): TGCAGCGTTGAAGCCAACCTCCCGGGAGATACGCAGTATTTT.

V is TRBV27 and J is TRBJ2-7; 10 bases line up with TRBD1. CDR3 length equals 15 residues. Germline CDR1 reads MNHEY; CDR2 reads SMNVEV (reference sequence). Germline trimming cut 1 base from V and 5 bases from J; bases unmatched to any gene: 5. The CDR3: CASSLWTGGLDEQYF. The CDR3 DNA follows: TGTGCCAGCAGTTTATGGACAGGGGGATTGGACGAGCAGTACTTC.

The chain has TRBV27 and TRBJ2-5, with D perhaps TRBD2 (6 bases). Per the germline V gene, CDR1 is MNHEY and CDR2 is SMNVEV (reference sequence). This CDR3 contains 13 residues. Trimming stripped 2 bases from V and 5 bases from J, with 9 bases between. The CDR3 loop reads CASSLGRDETQYF. DNA of the CDR3: TGTGCCAGCAGTTTAGGGCGGGATGAGACCCAGTACTTC.

The chain carries TRBV5-4 and TRBJ1-3; D uncertain. V lost 0 bases to trimming and J lost 0 bases, with 10 bases between them. The CDR3 totals 16 residues. Germline-derived CDR1 and CDR2 are SGHNT and YYREEE (reference sequence). The CDR3 spells CASSLGAGNSGNTIYF. The CDR3 nucleotides are TGTGCCAGCAGCTTGGGGGCCGGGAACTCTGGAAACACCATATATTTT.

The V call is TRBV13, the J call TRBJ2-1; 8 bases are a match to TRBD1. CDR1 PRHDT and CDR2 FYEKMQ come from the germline V gene (reference sequence). V was pared by 0 bases and J by 12 bases, with 13 bases of the junction left unmatched. The CDR3 spans 16 residues. CDR3 in amino acids: CASSLGQGAYLSGQFF. DNA of the CDR3: TGTGCCAGCAGCTTAGGTCAGGGGGCCTATTTGTCAGGGCAGTTCTTC.

The CDR3 protein is CASSQGKGTAVETQYF. The CDR3 region has the DNA TGCGCCAGCAGCCAAGGAAAAGGGACAGCTGTGGAGACCCAGTACTTC. This chain joins TRBV4-1 and TRBJ2-5; 7 bases map to TRBD1. This CDR3 is built from 16 residues. Per the germline V gene, CDR1 is MGHRA and CDR2 is YSYEKL. V gave up 1 base and J gave up 5 bases; unmatched junction bases: 10.

The genes are TRBV10-2 and TRBJ1-1; the D gene is possibly TRBD1 (6 bases). Germline values: CDR1 WSHSY, CDR2 SAAADI. The V gene lost 2 bases and the J gene lost 10 bases, with 14 bases spanning the gap. This CDR3 is built from 13 residues. This CDR3 is CASSETTGIGAFF. In nucleotides, the CDR3 is TGCGCCAGCAGTGAGACTACAGGGATTGGAGCTTTCTTT.

This rearrangement joins TRBV5-1 to TRBJ1-1, with D perhaps TRBD1 (5 bases). This CDR3 is 14 amino acids long. Germline CDR1 SGHRS, CDR2 YFSETQ. Trimming removed 0 bases from V and 2 bases from J, with 8 bases in between. The CDR3: CASSLVTGNTEAFF. The CDR3 DNA sequence: TGCGCCAGCAGCTTGGTTACAGGTAACACTGAAGCTTTCTTT. The full variable domain, its missing parts supplied by reference TRBV5-1 and TRBJ1-1, is KAGVTQTPRYLIKTRGQQVTLSCSPISGHRSVSWYQQTPGQGLQFLFEYFSETQRNKGNFPGRFSGRQFSNSRSEMNVSTLELGDSALYLCASSLVTGNTEAFFGQGTRLTVV.

The rearrangement uses TRBV5-5 and TRBJ1-5; D remains ambiguous. Germline values: CDR1 SGHKS, CDR2 YYEKEE (reference sequence). The CDR3 runs 14 residues. Trimming stripped 2 bases from V and 9 bases from J, with 15 bases between. CDR3 coding DNA: TGTGCCAGCAGCTTCGGGAACTACTCTAGGCCCCAGCATTTT. Protein product: CASSFGNYSRPQHF.

The chain couples TRBV11-2 to TRBJ2-5, with TRBD2 matching over 7 bases. The germline V gene has CDR1 SGHAT and CDR2 FQNNGV. The CDR3 loop spans 18 amino acids. With V trimmed by 1 base and J by 4 bases, 15 bases remained unmatched. This chain's CDR3 is CASSLGFTSAPSAETQYF. CDR3 coding DNA: TGTGCCAGCAGCTTAGGGTTTACTAGCGCACCCTCCGCAGAGACCCAGTACTTC.

This clone was counted a few times. The chain recombines TRBV2 with TRBJ2-1; TRBD2 might be the D (6 bases). Between the trimmed V and J ends, which lost 6 bases and 2 bases, there was a span of 11 bases. CDR1 is SNHLY and CDR2 is FYNNEI in the germline V gene. The CDR3 totals 14 residues. CDR3 sequence reads: CASRTGETYNEQFF. The CDR3 nucleotides are TGTGCCAGCAGGACGGGAGAAACCTACAATGAGCAGTTCTTC. The whole variable domain, filled in from reference TRBV2 and TRBJ2-1, reads EPEVTQTPSHQVTQMGQEVILRCVPISNHLYFYWYRQILGQKVEFLVSFYNNEISEKSEIFDDQFSVERPDGSNFTLKIRSTKLEDSAMYFCASRTGETYNEQFFGPGTRLTVL.

The chain employs TRBV27 and TRBJ1-5; D not certain. Trimming shortened V by 5 bases and J by 6 bases, and 17 bases separated the two germline ends. The germline gives CDR1 MNHEY, CDR2 SMNVEV (reference sequence). The CDR3 extends over 15 amino acids. In DNA form, the CDR3 reads TGTGCCAGCAGTCCTAGACGGGAGGGAGGTCAGCCCCAGCATTTT. Residues: CASSPRREGGQPQHF.

The table lists this clone with a count of one. This rearrangement joins TRBV11-2 to TRBJ2-5, with 9 bases aligning to TRBD2. J gave up 4 bases and V 3 bases, and 12 bases lay outside the gene matches. Germline lookup yields CDR1 SGHAT and CDR2 FQNNGV. This CDR3 has 17 residues. The CDR3 nucleotides are TGTGCCAGCAGCTTCGCGCTCGAACTAGCGGGCGCAGAGACCCAGTACTTC. Translated, it gives CASSFALELAGAETQYF.

This chain links TRBV7-2 with TRBJ2-1, with 9 bases fitting TRBD1. With 7 bases clipped from V and 6 bases from J, the junction kept 19 bases outside the gene matches. The CDR3 covers 18 residues. Germline-derived CDR1 and CDR2 are SGHTA and FQGNSA. The CDR3 is CASTTTMYEPGQGNEQFF. DNA for the CDR3: TGTGCCAGCACTACAACGATGTATGAGCCGGGACAGGGCAATGAGCAGTTCTTC.

The rearrangement uses TRBV14 and TRBJ2-3; 7 bases line up with TRBD1. The germline gives CDR1 SGHDN, CDR2 FVKESK. Trimming at V came to 4 bases and at J to 2 bases, leaving 9 bases not matched to a gene. This CDR3 has 16 amino acids. CDR3 DNA sequence: TGTGCCAGCAGCCCCGCCAAGGGGGCCGACACAGATACGCAGTATTTT. Translated: CASSPAKGADTDTQYF.

This clone was seen a single time. J is TRBJ2-6 and V is TRBV5-1, with D possibly matching TRBD2 (6 bases). CDR3 length equals 15 residues. Trimming removed 2 bases at V and 7 bases at J, with 13 bases between. Germline assignment: CDR1 SGHRS and CDR2 YFSETQ. CDR3 sequence (DNA): TGCGCCAGCAGCTTCGATGTCGGGACTGCCAACGTCCTGACTTTC. Translating gives CASSFDVGTANVLTF.

The rearrangement joins TRBV18 to TRBJ2-5, with TRBD2 matching 7 bases. Germline V gives CDR1 KGHSH, CDR2 LQKENI. Trimming at V came to 8 bases and at J to 1 base, leaving 10 bases not matched to a gene. There are 15 residues in the CDR3. The CDR3 loop is CASRPPGTTQETQYF. The CDR3, as DNA: TGTGCCAGCCGTCCTCCCGGGACTACCCAAGAGACCCAGTACTTC. Full variable domain (rest looked up from reference TRBV18 and TRBJ2-5): NAGVMQNPRHLVRRRGQEARLRCSPMKGHSHVYWYRQLPEEGLKFMVYLQKENIIDESGMPKERFSAEFPKEGPSILRIQQVVRGDSAAYFCASRPPGTTQETQYFGPGTRLLVL.

This chain uses TRBV5-4 with TRBJ1-2, with 8 bases aligning to TRBD1. The CDR3 totals 15 residues. Germline V gene data show CDR1 as SGHNT and CDR2 as YYREEE (reference sequence). V shed 4 bases, J shed 4 bases, and the junction held 9 bases outside the gene matches. CDR3: CASSGMAGGSYGYTF. Written as DNA, the CDR3 is TGTGCCAGCAGCGGGATGGCAGGGGGCTCCTATGGCTACACCTTC.

The rearrangement uses TRBV6-5 and TRBJ1-2; 11 bases map to TRBD1. The CDR3 spans 15 residues. In germline, CDR1 is MNHEY, CDR2 SVGAGI. With V trimmed by 5 bases and J by 5 bases, 7 bases remained unmatched. CDR3 nucleotide sequence: TGTGCCAGCAGTAAGGACAGGGGGCGAAATTATGGCTACACCTTC. Its protein is CASSKDRGRNYGYTF.